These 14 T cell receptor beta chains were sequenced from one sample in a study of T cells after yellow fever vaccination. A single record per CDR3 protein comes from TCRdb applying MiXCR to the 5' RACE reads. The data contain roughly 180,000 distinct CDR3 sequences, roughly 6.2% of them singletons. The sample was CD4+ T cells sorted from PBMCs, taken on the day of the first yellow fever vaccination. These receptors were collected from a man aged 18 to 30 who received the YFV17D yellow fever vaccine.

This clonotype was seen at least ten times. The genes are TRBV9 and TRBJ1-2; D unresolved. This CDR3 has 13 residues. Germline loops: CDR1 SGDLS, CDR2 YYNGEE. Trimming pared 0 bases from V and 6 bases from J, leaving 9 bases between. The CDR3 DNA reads TGTGCCAGCAGCGTAGAAGGGAGTCATGGCTACACCTTC. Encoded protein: CASSVEGSHGYTF.

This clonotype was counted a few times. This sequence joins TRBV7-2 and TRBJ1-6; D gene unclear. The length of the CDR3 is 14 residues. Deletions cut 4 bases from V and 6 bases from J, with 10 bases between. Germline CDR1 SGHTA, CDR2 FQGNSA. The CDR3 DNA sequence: TGTGCCAGCAGCTCCGGACTAAGTAATTCACCCCTCCACTTT. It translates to CASSSGLSNSPLHF.

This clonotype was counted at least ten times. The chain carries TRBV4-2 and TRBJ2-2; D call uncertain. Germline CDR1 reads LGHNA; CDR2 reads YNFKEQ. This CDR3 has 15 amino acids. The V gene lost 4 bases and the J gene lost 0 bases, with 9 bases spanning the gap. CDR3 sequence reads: CASSLRHTNTGELFF. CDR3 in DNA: TGTGCCAGCAGCCTTCGACACACGAACACCGGGGAGCTGTTTTTT.

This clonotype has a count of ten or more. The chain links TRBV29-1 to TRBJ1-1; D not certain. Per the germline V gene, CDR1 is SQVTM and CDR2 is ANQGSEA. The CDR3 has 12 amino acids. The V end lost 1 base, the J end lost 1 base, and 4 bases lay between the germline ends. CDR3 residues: CSVEGGNTEAFF. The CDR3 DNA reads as TGCAGCGTTGAAGGAGGGAACACTGAAGCTTTCTTT.

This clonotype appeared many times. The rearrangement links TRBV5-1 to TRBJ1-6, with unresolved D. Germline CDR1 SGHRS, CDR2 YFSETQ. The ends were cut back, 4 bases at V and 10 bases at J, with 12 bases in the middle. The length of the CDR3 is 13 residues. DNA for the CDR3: TGCGCCAGCAGCCTCGACTTGGGGTCACCCCTCCACTTT. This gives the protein CASSLDLGSPLHF.

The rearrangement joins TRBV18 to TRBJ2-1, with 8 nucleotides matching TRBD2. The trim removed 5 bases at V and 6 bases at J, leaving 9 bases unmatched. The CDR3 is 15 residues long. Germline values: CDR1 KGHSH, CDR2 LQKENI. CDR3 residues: CASSTRGGVGNEQFF. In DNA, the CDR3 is TGTGCCAGCTCAACACGGGGGGGCGTAGGCAATGAGCAGTTCTTC.

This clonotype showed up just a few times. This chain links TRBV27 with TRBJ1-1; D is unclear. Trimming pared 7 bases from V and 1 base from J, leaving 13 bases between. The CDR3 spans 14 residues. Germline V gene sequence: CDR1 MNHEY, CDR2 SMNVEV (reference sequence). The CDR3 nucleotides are TGTGCCAGCAACCGCGCAGGTGGGAACACTGAAGCTTTCTTT. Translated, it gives CASNRAGGNTEAFF.

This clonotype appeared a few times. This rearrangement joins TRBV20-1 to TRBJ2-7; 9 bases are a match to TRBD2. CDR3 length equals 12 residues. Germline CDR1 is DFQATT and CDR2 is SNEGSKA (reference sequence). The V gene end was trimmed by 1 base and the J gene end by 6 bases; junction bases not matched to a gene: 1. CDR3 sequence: CSARGGGGEQYF. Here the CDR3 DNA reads TGCAGTGCTAGAGGCGGGGGGGGCGAGCAGTACTTC.

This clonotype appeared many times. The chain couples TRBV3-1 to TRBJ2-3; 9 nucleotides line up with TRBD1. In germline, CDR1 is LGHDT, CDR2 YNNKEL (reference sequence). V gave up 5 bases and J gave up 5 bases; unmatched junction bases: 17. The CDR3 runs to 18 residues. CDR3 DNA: TGTGCCAGCAGCGGACGGGGACAGGGACACGCGTTCGGAGATACGCAGTATTTT. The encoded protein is CASSGRGQGHAFGDTQYF.

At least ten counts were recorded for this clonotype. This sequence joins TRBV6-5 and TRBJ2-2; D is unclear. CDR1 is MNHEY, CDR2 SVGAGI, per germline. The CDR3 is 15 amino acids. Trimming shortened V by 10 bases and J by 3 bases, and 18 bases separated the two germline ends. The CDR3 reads CATRNAAGHTGELFF. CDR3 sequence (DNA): TGTGCCACCCGCAACGCGGCTGGCCACACCGGGGAGCTGTTTTTT.

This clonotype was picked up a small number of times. The CDR3 sequence: CASSGGGRTEAFF. CDR3 bases: TGTGCCAGCAGCGGGGGGGGGAGAACTGAAGCTTTCTTT. The V call is TRBV7-2, the J call TRBJ1-1; D is perhaps TRBD1 (5 bases). Germline V gene lookup returns CDR1 SGHTA and CDR2 FQGNSA. The ends were cut back, 5 bases at V and 5 bases at J, with 12 bases in the middle. CDR3 length: 13 residues.

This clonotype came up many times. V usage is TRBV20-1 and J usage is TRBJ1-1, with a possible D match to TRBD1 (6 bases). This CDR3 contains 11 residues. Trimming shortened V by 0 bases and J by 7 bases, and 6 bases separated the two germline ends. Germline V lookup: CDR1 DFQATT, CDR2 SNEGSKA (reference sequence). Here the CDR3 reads CSAREDSEAFF. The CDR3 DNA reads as TGCAGTGCTAGAGAGGACAGTGAAGCTTTCTTT.

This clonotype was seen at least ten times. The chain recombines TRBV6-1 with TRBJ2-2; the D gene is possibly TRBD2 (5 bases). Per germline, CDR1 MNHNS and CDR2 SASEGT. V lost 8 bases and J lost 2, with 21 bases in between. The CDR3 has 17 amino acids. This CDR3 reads CASAPRPDFFNTGELFF. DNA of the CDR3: TGTGCCAGCGCACCCCGCCCGGACTTCTTTAACACCGGGGAGCTGTTTTTT.

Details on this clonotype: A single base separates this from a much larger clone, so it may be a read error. CDR3 sequence (DNA): TGTGCCAGCAGTAAGGTACAGAGGGTCTCACCCCTCCACTTT. Its protein product is CASSKVQRVSPLHF. V is TRBV6-1 and J is TRBJ1-6; D not certain. This CDR3 has 14 amino acids. Trimming left V 5 bases short and J 10 bases short, with 15 bases between. Looked up from germline, CDR1 is MNHNS and CDR2 is SASEGT.